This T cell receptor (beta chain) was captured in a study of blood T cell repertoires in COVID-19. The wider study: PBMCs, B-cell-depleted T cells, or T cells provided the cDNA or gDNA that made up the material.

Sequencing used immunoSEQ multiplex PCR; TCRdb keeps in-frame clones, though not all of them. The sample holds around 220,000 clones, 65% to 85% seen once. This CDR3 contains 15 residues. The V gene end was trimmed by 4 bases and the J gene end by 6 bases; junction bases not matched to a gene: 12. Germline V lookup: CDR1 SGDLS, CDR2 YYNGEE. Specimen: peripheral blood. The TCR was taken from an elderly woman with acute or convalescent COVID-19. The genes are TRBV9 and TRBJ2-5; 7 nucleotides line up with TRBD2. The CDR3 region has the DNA TGTGCCAGCAGCCTTAGTGGGGAGGGCATGCAGACCCAGTACTTC. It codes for CASSLSGEGMQTQYF. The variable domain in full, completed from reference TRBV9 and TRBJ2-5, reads DSGVTQTPKHLITATGQRVTLRCSPRSGDLSVYWYQQSLDQGLQFLIQYYNGEERAKGNILERFSAQQFPDLHSELNLSSLELGDSALYFCASSLSGEGMQTQYFGPGTRLLVL.